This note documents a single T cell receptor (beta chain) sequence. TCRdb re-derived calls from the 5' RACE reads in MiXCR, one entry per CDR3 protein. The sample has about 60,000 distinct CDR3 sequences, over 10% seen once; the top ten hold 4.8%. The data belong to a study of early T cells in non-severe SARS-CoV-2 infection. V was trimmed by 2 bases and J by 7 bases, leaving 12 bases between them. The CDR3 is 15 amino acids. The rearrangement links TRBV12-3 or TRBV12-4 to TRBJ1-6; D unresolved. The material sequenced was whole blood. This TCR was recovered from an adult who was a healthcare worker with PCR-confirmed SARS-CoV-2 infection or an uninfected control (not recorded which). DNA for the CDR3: TGTGCCAGCAGTTTACTGGGAAGTAAGAATTCACCCCTCCACTTT. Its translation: CASSLLGSKNSPLHF.